This TCR beta chain was profiled in a study of T cells in Graves' hyperthyroidism and ophthalmopathy. The study's findings and limits: Model-based prediction identified ophthalmopathy a median about 6 months prior to its onset.

The CDR3 has 17 residues. J lost 1 base, V lost 4 bases, and 11 bases had no gene match. Per germline, CDR1 LGHDT and CDR2 YNNKEL (reference sequence). Regions amplified from RNA transcripts were the TCR beta CDR3 regions. The primer set for the first-round RT-PCR of the TCR CDR3 was HTBI. TCRdb itself ran the multiplex PCR reads through MiXCR, one entry per CDR3 protein. The data show roughly 740,000 distinct CDR3 sequences, about a sixth seen once. For this clonotype: Its specificity is not known.

Based on clinical symptoms, serum thyroxine and TRAb, thyroid ultrasound and orbital computed tomography, diagnoses were reached. This chain joins TRBV3-1 and TRBJ1-2; TRBD1 agrees at 8 bases. This receptor was taken from a man aged 18 to 29 with Graves' hyperthyroidism. Sequences were obtained from blood. The CDR3 sequence is CASSRSTGTGFNYGYTF. CDR3 sequence (DNA): TGTGCCAGCAGCCGTAGTACCGGGACAGGCTTTAACTATGGCTACACCTTC.